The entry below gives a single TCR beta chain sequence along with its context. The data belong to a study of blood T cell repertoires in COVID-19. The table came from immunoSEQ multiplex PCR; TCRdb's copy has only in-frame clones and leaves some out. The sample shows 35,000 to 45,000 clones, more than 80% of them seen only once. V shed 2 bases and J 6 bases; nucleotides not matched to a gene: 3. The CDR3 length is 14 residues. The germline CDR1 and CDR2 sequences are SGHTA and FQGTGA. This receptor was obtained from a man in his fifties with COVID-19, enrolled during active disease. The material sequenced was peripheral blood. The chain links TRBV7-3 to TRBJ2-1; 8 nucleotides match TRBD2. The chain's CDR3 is CASSLAGGPNEQFF. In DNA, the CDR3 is TGTGCCAGCAGCTTAGCGGGAGGCCCCAATGAGCAGTTCTTC. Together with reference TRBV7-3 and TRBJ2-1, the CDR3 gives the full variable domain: GAGVSQTPSNKVTEKGKYVELRCDPISGHTALYWYRQSLGQGPEFLIYFQGTGAADDSGLPNDRFFAVRPEGSVSTLKIQRTERGDSAVYLCASSLAGGPNEQFFGPGTRLTVL.